This T cell receptor (beta chain) was identified during a study of naive and memory T cell subsets. Whole-study findings and limits: Activation and differentiation may alter RNA-based TCR counts.

Alpha and beta libraries were amplified separately from the second PCR onward. CMV status came from CD4+ IFNgamma after overnight CMV lysate stimulation. Effector memory cells were sorted as CD45RA-CD27-, EMRA cells as CD45RA+CD27-. The CDR3 spans 14 residues. Germline CDR1 reads KGHSY; CDR2 reads FQNENV. Trimming pared 0 bases from V and 7 bases from J, leaving 12 bases between. This clonotype occurred many times. What it binds is unknown. Two oligonucleotides, mixed equimolar, formed the beta constant-region primer covering TRBC1 and TRBC2. TCRdb reprocessed the UMI-ligation and nested PCR reads with MiXCR, giving one entry per CDR3 protein. The table shows around 31,000 distinct CDR3 sequences, with about 10% occurring only once.

Sequencing was performed on effector memory CD4+ T cells from blood. Subset noted: effector memory, CD45RA- CD27-. This sequence joins TRBV16 and TRBJ1-1, with D unclear. The clonotype comes from a human donor in good health. CDR3 in amino acids: CASSQSFTAHEAFF. As DNA, the CDR3 is TGTGCCAGCAGCCAATCGTTCACAGCCCATGAAGCTTTCTTT.